This entry lists 16 T cell receptor beta chains sequenced from one sample in a study of cytomegalovirus exposure and HLA in healthy donors. The PCR made use of 60 Vbeta and 13 Jbeta primers. Some clones are missing from TCRdb's copy, which holds only in-frame ones; the method was immunoSEQ multiplex PCR. Here the sample spans 200,000 to 300,000 clones, roughly 73% being singletons. Sample: PBMCs. These receptor sequences come from a boy between 10 and 17 years old in good health and CMV-seronegative.

The chain carries TRBV15 and TRBJ2-7; 7 positions match TRBD1. Trimming at V came to 5 bases and at J to 7 bases, leaving 14 bases not matched to a gene. CDR3 size: 15 residues. Germline values: CDR1 LNHNV, CDR2 YYDKDF (reference sequence). For the CDR3, the DNA is TGTGCCACCAGCCCGAAACAGGGGTTGGGTTGGGAGCAGTACTTC. The encoded protein is CATSPKQGLGWEQYF.

The chain has TRBV27 and TRBJ2-7; 9 nucleotides line up with TRBD1. CDR3 size: 18 residues. Trimming took 3 bases from V and 5 from J; bases not matched to a gene: 17. Germline CDR1 is MNHEY and CDR2 is SMNVEV (reference sequence). The CDR3 region is CASSFGASPRDRVHEQYF. The DNA of the CDR3 is TGTGCCAGCAGTTTTGGGGCCTCTCCCCGGGACAGGGTGCACGAGCAGTACTTC.

The table lists this clone with a few counts. The V gene is TRBV11-3, the J gene TRBJ1-1, with a tentative D call TRBD1 (5 bases). Trimming cost V 5 bases and J 1 base, with 8 bases left between them. In germline, CDR1 is SGHNT, CDR2 YENEEA. This CDR3 contains 13 residues. The DNA for the CDR3 is TGTGCCAGCAGCATGGACAAGAACACTGAAGCTTTCTTT. Residues: CASSMDKNTEAFF. The entire variable domain, with the rest obtained from reference TRBV11-3 and TRBJ1-1, is as follows: EAGVVQSPRYKIIEKKQPVAFWCNPISGHNTLYWYLQNLGQGPELLIRYENEEAVDDSQLPKDRFSAERLKGVDSTLKIQPAELGDSAVYLCASSMDKNTEAFFGQGTRLTVV.

This chain uses TRBV7-9 with TRBJ1-2; TRBD1 is a possible D gene (5 bases). Germline loops: CDR1 SEHNR, CDR2 FQNEAQ (reference sequence). V was cut by 3 bases and J by 4 bases, with 15 bases left in between. There are 15 residues in the CDR3. This CDR3 is CASSFFPRGSYGYTF. CDR3 DNA: TGTGCCAGCAGCTTTTTTCCTCGGGGGAGCTATGGCTACACCTTC. Variable domain in full (rest from reference TRBV7-9 and TRBJ1-2): DTGVSQNPRHKITKRGQNVTFRCDPISEHNRLYWYRQTLGQGPEFLTYFQNEAQLEKSRLLSDRFSAERPKGSFSTLEIQRTEQGDSAMYLCASSFFPRGSYGYTFGSGTRLTVV.

The rearrangement joins TRBV27 to TRBJ1-2, with D unclear. The CDR3 is made up of 13 amino acids. Trimming shortened V by 6 bases and J by 0 bases, and 8 bases separated the two germline ends. Germline CDR1 MNHEY, CDR2 SMNVEV (reference sequence). Here the CDR3 reads CASRWGANYGYTF. The CDR3 bases are TGTGCCAGCAGATGGGGAGCTAACTATGGCTACACCTTC.

The chain couples TRBV7-2 to TRBJ1-6; 9 bases are a match to TRBD1. The CDR3 is 12 amino acids. Germline lookup yields CDR1 SGHTA and CDR2 FQGNSA. CDR3 protein: CGTGEPGSPLHF. For the CDR3, the DNA is TGTGGGACAGGGGAGCCTGGTTCACCCCTCCACTTT.

The chain employs TRBV6-6 and TRBJ1-1; no firm D call. Germline-derived CDR1 and CDR2 are MNHNY and SVGAGI (reference sequence). The ends were cut back, 4 bases at V and 0 bases at J, with 6 bases in the middle. The CDR3 consists of 13 residues. The CDR3, as DNA: TGTGCCAGCAGTTCCCACATGAACACTGAAGCTTTCTTT. This encodes CASSSHMNTEAFF.

This clone was counted between two and nine times. The genes are TRBV19 and TRBJ2-7; a weak D match, TRBD2 (5 bases). Trimming removed 0 bases at V and 1 base at J, with 7 bases between. Germline CDR1 and CDR2: LNHDA and SQIVND (reference sequence). This CDR3 contains 14 residues. This CDR3 reads CASSIDGESYEQYF. The CDR3 DNA is TGTGCCAGTAGTATAGACGGGGAATCCTACGAGCAGTACTTC.

V and J are TRBV5-4 and TRBJ1-2; D perhaps matches TRBD1 (5 bases). Per the germline V gene, CDR1 is SGHNT and CDR2 is YYREEE (reference sequence). The length of the CDR3 is 17 residues. V lost 4 bases to trimming and J lost 3 bases, with 22 bases between them. CDR3 nucleotide sequence: TGTGCCAGCAGCCCAAAAATTAGACAGCCCCTGGACTATGGCTACACCTTC. Amino acids: CASSPKIRQPLDYGYTF. Supplemented by reference TRBV5-4 and TRBJ1-2, the full variable domain reads ETGVTQSPTHLIKTRGQQVTLRCSSQSGHNTVSWYQQALGQGPQFIFQYYREEENGRGNFPPRFSGLQFPNYSSELNVNALELDDSALYLCASSPKIRQPLDYGYTFGSGTRLTVV.

The chain couples TRBV11-3 to TRBJ2-7; 13 nucleotides agree with TRBD2. The V gene end was trimmed by 5 bases and the J gene end by 5 bases; junction bases not matched to a gene: 15. The CDR3 contains 18 residues. Germline V gene lookup returns CDR1 SGHNT and CDR2 YENEEA. CDR3 nucleotide sequence: TGTGCCAGCAGCCGGACTAGCGGGGGCCCTAGGGCTATAGACGAGCAGTACTTC. Translation: CASSRTSGGPRAIDEQYF.

The chain is built from TRBV11-1 and TRBJ2-1; 8 nucleotides agree with TRBD1. V dropped 4 bases and J dropped 5; count of bases not matched to a gene: 7. Germline values: CDR1 SGHAT, CDR2 FQDESV (reference sequence). The CDR3 is 15 amino acids. The CDR3 bases are TGTGCCAGCAGCTCCGGGACAGGAAAACACAATGAGCAGTTCTTC. This sequence encodes CASSSGTGKHNEQFF.

The gene calls are TRBV9 and TRBJ2-1, with 8 bases lining up with TRBD2. CDR3 size: 15 residues. V was pared by 3 bases and J by 7 bases, with 9 bases of the junction left unmatched. CDR1 is SGDLS, CDR2 YYNGEE, per germline. In DNA, the CDR3 is TGTGCCAGCAGCGCGTCCGGGACTAGGCGGAATGAGCAGTTCTTC. It is translated as CASSASGTRRNEQFF. The variable domain in full, completed from reference TRBV9 and TRBJ2-1, reads DSGVTQTPKHLITATGQRVTLRCSPRSGDLSVYWYQQSLDQGLQFLIQYYNGEERAKGNILERFSAQQFPDLHSELNLSSLELGDSALYFCASSASGTRRNEQFFGPGTRLTVL.

The J gene is TRBJ2-5, the V gene TRBV27; D might be TRBD2 (5 bases). Germline CDR1 MNHEY, CDR2 SMNVEV (reference sequence). V was pared by 3 bases and J by 4 bases, with 12 bases between. The CDR3 loop spans 14 amino acids. CDR3 protein: CASSFFGLSETQYF. The CDR3 DNA is TGTGCCAGCAGTTTTTTTGGACTGTCAGAGACCCAGTACTTC.

The chain uses TRBV6-1 and TRBJ2-7; 13 nucleotides align to TRBD2. Germline values: CDR1 MNHNS, CDR2 SASEGT. This CDR3 comprises 16 residues. The V gene end was trimmed by 3 bases and the J gene end by 4 bases; junction bases not matched to a gene: 6. The chain's CDR3 is CASSDPGLAGLYEQYF. The CDR3 DNA reads as TGTGCCAGCAGTGACCCGGGACTAGCGGGACTGTACGAGCAGTACTTC.

The count of this clone is one. This chain uses TRBV6-6 with TRBJ2-7, with 10 positions matching TRBD1. The CDR3 spans 12 residues. The V gene's germline CDR1 is MNHNY and CDR2 SVGAGI (reference sequence). V gave up 11 bases and J gave up 5 bases; unmatched junction bases: 6. CDR3 nucleotides: TGTGCCGCCCGGGACAGGGGTAACGAGCAGTACTTC. Its translation: CAARDRGNEQYF.

This clone has just one count. V is TRBV9 and J is TRBJ1-2, with D tentatively TRBD1 (5 bases). The V gene's germline CDR1 is SGDLS and CDR2 YYNGEE. This CDR3 has 13 amino acids. V dropped 1 base and J dropped 7 bases, with 11 bases sitting between them. Here the CDR3 reads CASSVMGGSGYTF. CDR3 coding DNA: TGTGCCAGCAGCGTAATGGGGGGGAGTGGCTACACCTTC.